This T cell receptor (beta chain) derives from a study of blood T cell repertoires in COVID-19. Across the whole study: Specimens from acute and convalescent COVID-19 originated in the United States, Italy and Spain. T cells, B-cell-depleted T cells, or PBMCs provided the cDNA or gDNA that served as material.

Original analysis: Counts of nucleated cells, estimated from reference gene primer amplification, were obtained. Clones were sequenced by immunoSEQ multiplex PCR, and TCRdb holds only the in-frame ones, with some missing. V, J and clone size are taken as reported in that table, and D and trimming were inferred from the DNA itself. This table has about 35,000 clones, roughly 85% appearing once. The CDR3 runs to 17 residues. The germline gives CDR1 KGHSH, CDR2 LQKENI. Trimming left V 1 base short and J 3 bases short, with 16 bases between. The sequenced material came from peripheral blood. The V and J genes are TRBV18 and TRBJ2-1; D may be TRBD2 (7 bases). This TCR derives from a man aged 55-75 years with active or convalescent COVID-19. DNA of the CDR3: TGTGCCAGCTCACCACAGGGGGGTAGCGGGTACTACAATGAGCAGTTCTTC. It specifies CASSPQGGSGYYNEQFF. The full variable domain, its missing parts supplied by reference TRBV18 and TRBJ2-1, is NAGVMQNPRHLVRRRGQEARLRCSPMKGHSHVYWYRQLPEEGLKFMVYLQKENIIDESGMPKERFSAEFPKEGPSILRIQQVVRGDSAAYFCASSPQGGSGYYNEQFFGPGTRLTVL.